This TCR beta chain was profiled in a study of T cell responses to AZD1222 COVID-19 vaccine. Points from the study as a whole: Clonal diversity may have been underestimated, and the donors were mostly white British, with more females than males.

In regard to this clone: As yet, its antigen is unknown.

The protocol was immunoSEQ multiplex PCR, while the TCRdb copy is restricted to in-frame clones and leaves out a portion. This sample has about 120,000 clones; about 88% occur once, and the top ten carry roughly 2.4%. The CDR3 extends over 14 amino acids. Germline assignment: CDR1 MDHEN and CDR2 SYDVKM. The sequence was obtained from an adult in good health. This rearrangement joins TRBV28 to TRBJ2-7; 8 bases are a match to TRBD2. The specimen was peripheral blood, collected on day 0 of AZD1222 vaccination. CDR3 nucleotides: TGTGCTCTGCGGGAGGCGGGAGATCCCTACGAGCAGTACTTC. Protein: CALREAGDPYEQYF.